This TCR beta chain was sequenced in a study of CD8 T cells in ankylosing spondylitis. Of note for this clonotype: Its specificity is unknown.

The V and J ends lost 5 bases and 5 bases respectively, with 11 bases between them. This CDR3 has 12 amino acids. Per germline, CDR1 SGHRS and CDR2 YFSETQ. One entry per CDR3 protein results from TCRdb running MiXCR on the 5' RACE reads. The sample lists some 140,000 distinct CDR3 sequences; roughly 7.7% were seen once. Study outcomes and limitations: Prior work had noted some motif variants in reactive arthritis blood and synovial fluid.

The receptor was isolated from a male donor with ankylosing spondylitis. This chain uses TRBV5-1 with TRBJ2-7; possibly TRBD2 for D (6 bases). Specimen: synovial fluid, either unsorted or a sorted T cell fraction (not recorded which). The CDR3 loop is CASSRGSDEQYF. CDR3 sequence (DNA): TGCGCCAGCAGTCGGGGGTCGGACGAGCAGTACTTC. The whole variable domain, filled in from reference TRBV5-1 and TRBJ2-7, reads KAGVTQTPRYLIKTRGQQVTLSCSPISGHRSVSWYQQTPGQGLQFLFEYFSETQRNKGNFPGRFSGRQFSNSRSEMNVSTLELGDSALYLCASSRGSDEQYFGPGTRLTVT.